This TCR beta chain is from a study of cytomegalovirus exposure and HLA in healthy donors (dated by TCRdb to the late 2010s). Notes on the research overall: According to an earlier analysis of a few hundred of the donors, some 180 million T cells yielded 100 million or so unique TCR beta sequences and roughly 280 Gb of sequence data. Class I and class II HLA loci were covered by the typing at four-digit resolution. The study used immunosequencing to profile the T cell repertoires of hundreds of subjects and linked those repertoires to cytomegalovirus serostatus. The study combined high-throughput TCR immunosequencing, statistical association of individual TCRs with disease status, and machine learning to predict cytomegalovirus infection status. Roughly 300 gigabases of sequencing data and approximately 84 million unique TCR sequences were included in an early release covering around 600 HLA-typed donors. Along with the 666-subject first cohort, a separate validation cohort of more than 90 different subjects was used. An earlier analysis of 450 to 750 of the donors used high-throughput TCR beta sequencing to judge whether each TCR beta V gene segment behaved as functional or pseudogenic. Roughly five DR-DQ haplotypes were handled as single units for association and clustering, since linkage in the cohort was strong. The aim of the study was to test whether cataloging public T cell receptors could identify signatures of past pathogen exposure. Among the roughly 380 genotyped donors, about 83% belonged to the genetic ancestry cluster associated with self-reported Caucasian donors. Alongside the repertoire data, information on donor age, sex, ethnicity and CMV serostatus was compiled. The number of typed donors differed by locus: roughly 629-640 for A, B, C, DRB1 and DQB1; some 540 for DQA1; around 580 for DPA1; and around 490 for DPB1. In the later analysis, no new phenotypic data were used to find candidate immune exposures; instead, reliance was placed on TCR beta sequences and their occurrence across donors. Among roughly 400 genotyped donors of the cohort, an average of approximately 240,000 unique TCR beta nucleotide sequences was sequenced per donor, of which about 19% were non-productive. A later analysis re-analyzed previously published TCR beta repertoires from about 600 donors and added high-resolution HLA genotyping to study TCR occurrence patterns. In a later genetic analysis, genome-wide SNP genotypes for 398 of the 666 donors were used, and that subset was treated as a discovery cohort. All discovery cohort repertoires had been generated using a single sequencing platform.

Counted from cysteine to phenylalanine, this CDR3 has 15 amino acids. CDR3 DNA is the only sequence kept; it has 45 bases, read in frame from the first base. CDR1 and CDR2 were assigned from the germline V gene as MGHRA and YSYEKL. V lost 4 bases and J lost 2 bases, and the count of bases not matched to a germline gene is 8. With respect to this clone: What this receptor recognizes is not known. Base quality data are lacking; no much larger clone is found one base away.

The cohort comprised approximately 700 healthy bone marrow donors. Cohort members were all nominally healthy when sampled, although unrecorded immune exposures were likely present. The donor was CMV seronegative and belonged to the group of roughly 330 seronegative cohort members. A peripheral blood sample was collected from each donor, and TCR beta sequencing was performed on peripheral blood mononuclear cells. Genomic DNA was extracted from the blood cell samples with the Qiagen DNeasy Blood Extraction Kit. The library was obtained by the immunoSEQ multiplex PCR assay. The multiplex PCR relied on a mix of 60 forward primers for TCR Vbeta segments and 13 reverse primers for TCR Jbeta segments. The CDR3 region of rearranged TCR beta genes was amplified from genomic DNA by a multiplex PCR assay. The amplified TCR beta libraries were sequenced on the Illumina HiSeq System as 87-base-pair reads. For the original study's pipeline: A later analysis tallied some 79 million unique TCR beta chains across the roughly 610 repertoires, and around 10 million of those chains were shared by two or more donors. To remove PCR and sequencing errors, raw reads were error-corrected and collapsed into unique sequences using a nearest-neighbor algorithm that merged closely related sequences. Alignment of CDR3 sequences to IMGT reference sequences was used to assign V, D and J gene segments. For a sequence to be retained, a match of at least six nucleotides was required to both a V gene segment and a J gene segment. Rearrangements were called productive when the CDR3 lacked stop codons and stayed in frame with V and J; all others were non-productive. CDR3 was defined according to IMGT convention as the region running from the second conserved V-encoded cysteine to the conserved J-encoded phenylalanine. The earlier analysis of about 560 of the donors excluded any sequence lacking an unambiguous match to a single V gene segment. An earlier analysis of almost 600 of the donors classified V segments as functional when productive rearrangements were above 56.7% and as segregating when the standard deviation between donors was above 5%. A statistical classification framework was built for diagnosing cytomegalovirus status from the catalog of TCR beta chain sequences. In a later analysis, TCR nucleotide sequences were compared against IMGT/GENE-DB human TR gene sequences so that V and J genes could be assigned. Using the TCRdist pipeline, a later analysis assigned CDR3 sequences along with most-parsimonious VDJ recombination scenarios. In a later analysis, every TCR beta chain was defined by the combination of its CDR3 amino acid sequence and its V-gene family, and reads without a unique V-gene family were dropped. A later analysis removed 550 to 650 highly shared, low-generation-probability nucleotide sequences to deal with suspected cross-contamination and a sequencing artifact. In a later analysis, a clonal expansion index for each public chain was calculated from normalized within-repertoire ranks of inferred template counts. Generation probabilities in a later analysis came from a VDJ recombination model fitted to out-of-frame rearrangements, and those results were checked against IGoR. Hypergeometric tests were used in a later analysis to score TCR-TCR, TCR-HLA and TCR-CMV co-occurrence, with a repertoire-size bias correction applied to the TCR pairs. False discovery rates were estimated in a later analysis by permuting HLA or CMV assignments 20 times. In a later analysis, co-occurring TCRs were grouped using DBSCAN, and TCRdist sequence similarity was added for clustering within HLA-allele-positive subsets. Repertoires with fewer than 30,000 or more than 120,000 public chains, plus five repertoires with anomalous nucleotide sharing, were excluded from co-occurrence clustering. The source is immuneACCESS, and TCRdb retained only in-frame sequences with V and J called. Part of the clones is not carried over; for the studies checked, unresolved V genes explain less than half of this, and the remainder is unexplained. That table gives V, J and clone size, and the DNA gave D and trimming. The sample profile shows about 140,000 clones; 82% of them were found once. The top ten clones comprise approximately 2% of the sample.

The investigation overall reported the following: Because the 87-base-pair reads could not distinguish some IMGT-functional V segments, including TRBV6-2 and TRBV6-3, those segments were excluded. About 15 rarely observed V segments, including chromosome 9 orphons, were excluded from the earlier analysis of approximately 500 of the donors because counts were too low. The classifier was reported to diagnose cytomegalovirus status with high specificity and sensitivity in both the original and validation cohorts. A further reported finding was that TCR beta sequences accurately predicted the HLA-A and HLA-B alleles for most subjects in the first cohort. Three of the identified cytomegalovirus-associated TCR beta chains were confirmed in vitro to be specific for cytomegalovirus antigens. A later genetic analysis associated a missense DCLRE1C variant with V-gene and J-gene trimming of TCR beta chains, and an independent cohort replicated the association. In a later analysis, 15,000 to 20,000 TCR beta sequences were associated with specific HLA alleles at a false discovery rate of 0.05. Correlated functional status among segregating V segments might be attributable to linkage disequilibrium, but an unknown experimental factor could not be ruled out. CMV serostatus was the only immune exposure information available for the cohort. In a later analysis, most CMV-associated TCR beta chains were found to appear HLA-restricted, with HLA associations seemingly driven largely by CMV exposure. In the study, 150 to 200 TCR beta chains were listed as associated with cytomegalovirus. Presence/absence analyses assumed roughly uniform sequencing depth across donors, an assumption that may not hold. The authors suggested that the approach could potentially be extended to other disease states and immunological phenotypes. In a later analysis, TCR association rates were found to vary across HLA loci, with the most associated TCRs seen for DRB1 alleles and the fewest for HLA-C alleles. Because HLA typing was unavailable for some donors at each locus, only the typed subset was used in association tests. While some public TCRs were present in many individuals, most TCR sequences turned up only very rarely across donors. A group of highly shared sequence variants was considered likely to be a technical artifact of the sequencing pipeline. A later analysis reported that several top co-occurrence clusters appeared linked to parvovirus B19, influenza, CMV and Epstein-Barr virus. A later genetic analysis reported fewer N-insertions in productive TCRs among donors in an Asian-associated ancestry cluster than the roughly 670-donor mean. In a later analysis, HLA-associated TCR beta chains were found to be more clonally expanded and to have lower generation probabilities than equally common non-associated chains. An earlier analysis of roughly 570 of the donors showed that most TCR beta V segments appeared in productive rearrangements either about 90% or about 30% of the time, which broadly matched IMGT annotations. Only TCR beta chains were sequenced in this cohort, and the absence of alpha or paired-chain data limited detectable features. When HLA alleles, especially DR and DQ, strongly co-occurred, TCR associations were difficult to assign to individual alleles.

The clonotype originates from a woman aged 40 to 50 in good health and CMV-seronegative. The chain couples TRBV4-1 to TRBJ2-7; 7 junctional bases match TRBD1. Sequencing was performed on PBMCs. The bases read TGCGCCAGCAGCCGGGGACAGCCGGTCCCCTACGAGCAGTACTTC. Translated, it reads CASSRGQPVPYEQYF.